This is a list of T cell receptor beta chains from one sample in a study of vaccination effects on CD4 cells after COVID-19. What these receptors recognize is not known. Sequencing used immunoSEQ multiplex PCR; TCRdb keeps in-frame clones, though not all of them. The sample lists fewer than 35,000 clones, about two thirds seen once, with about 29% in the top ten. The sequencing here drew on CD4+ T cells from PBMCs cultured with a peptide pool, taken before COVID-19 vaccination. These receptors were obtained from a human donor who had a prior SARS-CoV-2 infection. The CDR3 runs from the conserved cysteine through the conserved F or W. A D gene is named only where the DNA matches it firmly. Only part of the rows carry a size: once, few, many, or a class if the clone is expanded.

d_call clone_size j_call v_call cdr3_aa cdr3_nt
- - TRBJ2-1 TRBV11-2 CASSFSGYNEQFF TGTGCCAGCAGCTTTTCCGGGTACAATGAGCAGTTCTTC
- - TRBJ1-1 TRBV5-1 CASSLYPSDLNTEAFF TGCGCCAGCAGCTTATACCCCAGTGACCTGAACACTGAAGCTTTCTTT
- - TRBJ1-4 TRBV30 CAWSPRGAANEKLFF TGTGCCTGGAGTCCCCGTGGAGCGGCTAATGAAAAACTGTTTTTT
- - TRBJ2-7 TRBV19 CASSMGDLYEQYF TGTGCCAGTAGTATGGGTGATCTCTACGAGCAGTACTTC
TRBD2 - TRBJ2-1 TRBV9 CASSPPGGTSGREQFF TGTGCCAGCAGCCCTCCGGGCGGGACTAGCGGGAGGGAGCAGTTCTTC
- - TRBJ2-7 TRBV5-1 CASSFARDRYF TGCGCCAGCAGCTTCGCTCGGGACCGATACTTC
- - TRBJ1-1 TRBV19 CASSIALRPGRNTEAFF TGTGCCAGTAGTATCGCCCTAAGGCCAGGGAGAAACACTGAAGCTTTCTTT
- - TRBJ2-1 TRBV7-9 CASSFGDGLLNNEQFF TGTGCCAGCAGCTTTGGAGACGGACTTCTGAACAATGAGCAGTTCTTC
TRBD2 - TRBJ2-3 TRBV4-3 CASSQPGLAGVRGDTQYF TGCGCCAGCAGCCAACCCGGACTAGCGGGAGTCCGAGGAGATACGCAGTATTTT
TRBD1 - TRBJ2-7 TRBV19 CASSRTGGGEQYF TGTGCCAGTTCAAGGACAGGGGGCGGGGAGCAGTACTTC
TRBD1 - TRBJ2-1 TRBV19 CAGGSDRHHNEQFF TGTGCCGGGGGATCGGACAGGCATCACAATGAGCAGTTCTTC
TRBD1 - TRBJ2-7 TRBV10-3 CAISERSGWDRLRGQYF TGTGCCATCAGTGAGAGGTCGGGATGGGACAGGCTCCGCGGGCAGTACTTC
- - TRBJ2-5 TRBV12-5 CASARDLQETQYF TGTGCTAGTGCCCGGGACCTACAAGAGACCCAGTACTTC
- few TRBJ2-2 TRBV4-3 CASSQDPPLAISGTGELFF TGCGCCAGCAGCCAAGATCCCCCCCTAGCGATTTCGGGTACCGGGGAGCTGTTTTTT
- few TRBJ1-3 TRBV2 CASSGGRQPGNTIYF TGTGCCAGCAGTGGGGGTCGACAACCCGGAAACACCATATATTTT
- - TRBJ2-7 TRBV4-2 CASSQATVMPEQYF TGTGCCAGCAGCCAAGCTACGGTAATGCCCGAGCAGTACTTC
- - TRBJ1-5 TRBV2 CASSEASPGLTAQHF TGTGCCAGCAGTGAAGCTTCCCCAGGACTTACGGCCCAGCATTTT
- once TRBJ1-4 TRBV19 CASSILGDGDGEKLFF TGTGCCAGTAGTATTTTAGGGGACGGAGACGGTGAAAAACTGTTTTTT
- - TRBJ2-3 TRBV4-2 CASSQIPASEFPDTQYF TGTGCCAGCAGCCAAATCCCGGCTAGCGAATTCCCAGATACGCAGTATTTT
- - TRBJ2-7 TRBV18 CASSRDGGGNEQYF TGTGCCAGCTCACGTGACGGAGGCGGAAACGAGCAGTACTTC
TRBD2 - TRBJ2-1 TRBV29-1 CSVAGGAINEQFF TGCAGCGTAGCGGGAGGCGCTATTAATGAGCAGTTCTTC
- few TRBJ2-1 TRBV3-1/TRBV3-2 CASSPPTVTYNEQFF TGTGCCAGCAGCCCCCCGACAGTGACCTACAATGAGCAGTTCTTC
TRBD1 - TRBJ2-7 TRBV19 CASSPSRDRGSYEQYF TGTGCCAGTAGTCCGAGCCGGGACAGGGGAAGCTACGAGCAGTACTTC
TRBD2 few TRBJ2-5 TRBV15 CATSRQPGSWGGPQYF TGTGCCACCAGCCGTCAACCGGGCTCTTGGGGGGGACCCCAGTACTTC
TRBD2 - TRBJ2-7 TRBV11-2 CASSLEAGDEQYF TGTGCCAGCAGCTTAGAGGCGGGGGACGAGCAGTACTTC
- few TRBJ1-2 TRBV7-2 CASSTQLGPTGTNYGYTF TGTGCCAGCAGCACGCAATTGGGCCCGACAGGAACTAACTATGGCTACACCTTC
TRBD2 - TRBJ2-1 TRBV19 CASSRGPGLAYDNEQFF TGTGCCAGTAGCCGCGGTCCGGGACTAGCGTATGACAATGAGCAGTTCTTC
TRBD1 - TRBJ2-4 TRBV20-1 CSASLGTGGSNIQYF TGCAGTGCTAGTCTGGGGACAGGGGGCTCGAACATTCAGTACTTC
TRBD1 - TRBJ2-7 TRBV16 CASSQAGGIYEQYF TGTGCCAGCAGCCAAGCAGGGGGTATATACGAGCAGTACTTC
- medium-sized TRBJ1-1 TRBV27 CASSQQGRTEAFF TGTGCCAGCAGTCAACAGGGCCGCACTGAAGCTTTCTTT
- once TRBJ2-1 TRBV19 CASSIVEGTEFF TGTGCCAGTAGTATAGTCGAGGGGACCGAGTTCTTC
- - TRBJ2-3 TRBV6-6 CASSSQQQGDTQYF TGTGCCAGCAGTTCGCAGCAGCAGGGGGATACGCAGTATTTT
- - TRBJ2-1 TRBV18 CASSPPFPIDNEQFF TGTGCCAGCTCACCACCGTTTCCGATAGACAATGAGCAGTTCTTC
TRBD2 - TRBJ2-7 TRBV18 CASSRREDYEQYF TGTGCCAGCTCACGCCGGGAGGACTACGAGCAGTACTTC
TRBD1 - TRBJ1-1 TRBV6-5 CASSWDRNTEAFF TGTGCCAGCAGCTGGGACAGGAACACTGAAGCTTTCTTT
- - TRBJ1-1 TRBV7-9 CASSLTGGRTSDEAFF TGTGCCAGCAGCTTAACCGGGGGGCGAACGAGTGATGAAGCTTTCTTT
- - TRBJ1-6 TRBV9 CASSPGALSSPLHF TGTGCCAGCAGCCCCGGGGCCCTCAGTTCACCCCTCCACTTT
- - TRBJ1-2 TRBV7-9 CASSLGLGGYTF TGTGCCAGCAGCTTAGGCCTAGGGGGCTACACCTTC
TRBD1 - TRBJ1-1 TRBV4-2 CASSHISGTGRNTEAFF TGTGCCAGCAGCCACATATCCGGGACAGGGAGGAACACTGAAGCTTTCTTT
TRBD1 - TRBJ1-4 TRBV11-3 CASSGTGGANEKLFF TGTGCCAGCAGCGGTACAGGGGGCGCGAATGAAAAACTGTTTTTT
- - TRBJ1-2 TRBV2 CASHSGDYGYTF TGTGCCAGCCATAGCGGGGACTATGGCTACACCTTC
- once TRBJ2-2 TRBV5-1 CASSPGPHTGELFF TGCGCCAGCAGCCCGGGACCACACACCGGGGAGCTGTTTTTT
- - TRBJ2-1 TRBV19 CASSTGTQQFF TGTGCCAGTAGTACCGGGACCCAGCAGTTCTTC
- - TRBJ1-1 TRBV3-1/TRBV3-2 CASSQVNRVNTEAFF TGTGCCAGCAGCCAAGTTAACAGGGTGAACACTGAAGCTTTCTTT
- - TRBJ2-7 TRBV20-1 CSARVIGEQYF TGCAGTGCTAGAGTTATCGGCGAGCAGTACTTC
- - TRBJ1-5 TRBV9 CASSVGNQPQHF TGTGCCAGCAGCGTAGGCAATCAGCCCCAGCATTTT
- few TRBJ1-1 TRBV3-1/TRBV3-2 CASSPLWMNTEAFF TGTGCCAGCAGCCCGCTCTGGATGAACACTGAAGCTTTCTTT
- - TRBJ2-3 TRBV12-2 CASRLVDWALSDTQYF TGTGCAAGTCGCTTAGTGGATTGGGCACTATCAGATACGCAGTATTTT
TRBD2 - TRBJ2-5 TRBV25-1 CASSEFSSGAPGETQYF TGTGCCAGCAGTGAATTTTCTAGCGGGGCGCCGGGGGAGACCCAGTACTTC